This T cell receptor (beta chain) was captured in a study of T cells after yellow fever vaccination. Regarding the study as a whole: The study noted that FACS-sorted repertoires could contain abundant clonotypes contaminating from the bulk population.

As for this clonotype: Its target is unknown.

Production of TCR cDNA was by 5'RACE template switching, which also added a universal primer site and UMIs. TCRdb reprocessed the 5' RACE reads via MiXCR and lists one record per CDR3 protein. The sample yields about 320,000 distinct CDR3 sequences, about 11% seen once. The TCR sequence derives from a man aged 18 to 30 who received the YFV17D yellow fever vaccine. Source: CD4+ T cells sorted from PBMCs, taken 45 days after the yellow fever booster vaccination.

CDR3 DNA sequence: TGTGCCAGCAGTTACTCGTCCAGGGGGCAAGTTGAAAAACTGTTTTTT. It encodes CASSYSSRGQVEKLFF. The chain employs TRBV6-5 and TRBJ1-4, with 8 bases that match TRBD1. The V segment lost 0 bases and the J segment 7 bases; nucleotides outside the gene matches: 7. In germline, CDR1 is MNHEY, CDR2 SVGAGI. This CDR3 comprises 16 residues.